Below are 20 T cell receptor beta chains sequenced from a single sample in a study of blood T cell repertoires in COVID-19. Clones were read by immunoSEQ multiplex PCR, and TCRdb kept only the in-frame ones, dropping some. The data contain about 34,000 clones, about 92% of them singletons. Sample: peripheral blood. All receptors come from a man older than 75 with acute or convalescent COVID-19.

The chain recombines TRBV27 with TRBJ1-2; D gene ambiguous. The CDR3 is 12 residues long. Germline V gene data show CDR1 as MNHEY and CDR2 as SMNVEV (reference sequence). V was cut by 6 bases and J by 3 bases, with 8 bases left in between. The CDR3 nucleotides read TGTGCCAGCAGGAGGGAGGACTATGGCTACACCTTC. Residues: CASRREDYGYTF.

The genes are TRBV5-1 and TRBJ2-2, with a tentative D call TRBD1 (6 bases). V was trimmed by 3 bases and J by 0 bases, leaving 12 bases between them. The CDR3 consists of 16 residues. Per germline, CDR1 SGHRS and CDR2 YFSETQ. The DNA of the CDR3 is TGCGCCAGCAGCTCGGCACAGGGCCCGAACACCGGGGAGCTGTTTTTT. It specifies CASSSAQGPNTGELFF.

This chain links TRBV5-6 with TRBJ1-2; 9 nucleotides match TRBD1. Germline-derived CDR1 and CDR2 are SGHDT and YYEEEE. J gave up 8 bases and V 4 bases, and 12 bases lay outside the gene matches. The CDR3 sequence is 15 residues long. CDR3 protein: CASSPLGQGTNGYTF. The CDR3 DNA reads TGTGCCAGCAGCCCGTTGGGACAGGGAACCAACGGCTACACCTTC. Combining the CDR3 with reference TRBV5-6 and TRBJ1-2 gives the whole variable domain DAGVTQSPTHLIKTRGQQVTLRCSPKSGHDTVSWYQQALGQGPQFIFQYYEEEERQRGNFPDRFSGHQFPNYSSELNVNALLLGDSALYLCASSPLGQGTNGYTFGSGTRLTVV.

The chain combines TRBV10-2 with TRBJ1-5; D is possibly TRBD1 (5 bases). The CDR3 is 17 amino acids. Germline V gene data show CDR1 as WSHSY and CDR2 as SAAADI. Trimming removed 8 bases from V and 2 bases from J, with 22 bases in between. CDR3 region: CASHNEPTVTGNQPQHF. The DNA of the CDR3 is TGCGCCAGCCATAACGAACCGACAGTGACGGGCAATCAGCCCCAGCATTTT.

The chain joins TRBV3-1 (or the pseudogene TRBV3-2) to TRBJ1-1, with D uncertain. Germline CDR1 and CDR2: LGHDT and YNNKEL (reference sequence). The CDR3 totals 14 residues. V dropped 4 bases and J dropped 1 base, with 10 bases sitting between them. In DNA form, the CDR3 reads TGTGCCAGCAGCCGAGCGGGAGGGAACACTGAAGCTTTCTTT. The encoded protein is CASSRAGGNTEAFF.

This sequence joins TRBV6-1 and TRBJ2-2, with TRBD2 identical over 14 bases. Germline V gene data show CDR1 as MNHNS and CDR2 as SASEGT. This CDR3 has 17 residues. J gave up 5 bases and V 0 bases, and 2 bases lay outside the gene matches. The CDR3 region is CASSEATSGGGTGELFF. CDR3 DNA: TGTGCCAGCAGTGAAGCGACTAGCGGGGGGGGAACCGGGGAGCTGTTTTTT.

J is TRBJ2-7 and V is TRBV12-3 or TRBV12-4; D is undetermined. The CDR3 has 11 residues. V was shortened by 8 bases and J by 0 bases, with 5 bases between the two germline ends. CDR3 in amino acids: CASSSSYEQYF. The CDR3 DNA sequence: TGTGCCAGCTCTAGCTCCTACGAGCAGTACTTC.

V and J are TRBV3-1 (or the pseudogene TRBV3-2) and TRBJ1-5, with 7 bases identical to TRBD1. The length of the CDR3 is 18 residues. The germline V gene has CDR1 LGHDT and CDR2 YNNKEL (reference sequence). V shed 0 bases, J shed 0 bases, and the junction held 8 bases outside the gene matches. The CDR3 spells CASSQERQGVSSNQPQHF. The CDR3 DNA follows: TGTGCCAGCAGCCAAGAGAGGCAGGGGGTCTCTAGCAATCAGCCCCAGCATTTT.

This chain uses TRBV6-5 with TRBJ1-6; possible D gene TRBD1, 6 bases. The CDR3 loop spans 15 amino acids. V was shortened by 4 bases and J by 1 base, with 8 bases between the two germline ends. Germline loops: CDR1 MNHEY, CDR2 SVGAGI. CDR3 DNA sequence: TGTGCCAGCAGTTTACAGGGATCCTATAATTCACCCCTCCACTTT. Translated, it gives CASSLQGSYNSPLHF.

This clone has only a few counts. J is TRBJ2-7 and V is TRBV30; TRBD1 agrees at 7 bases. The germline V gene encodes CDR1 GTSNPN and CDR2 SVGIG (reference sequence). This CDR3 is built from 13 residues. V was pared by 4 bases and J by 2 bases, with 5 bases of the junction left unmatched. CDR3: CAWIRDRPYEQYF. The CDR3 DNA reads as TGTGCCTGGATCCGGGACAGACCCTACGAGCAGTACTTC.

This chain connects TRBV3-1 (or the pseudogene TRBV3-2) to TRBJ2-2, with 7 bases that match TRBD1. Germline V gene lookup returns CDR1 LGHDT and CDR2 YNNKEL (reference sequence). The CDR3 sequence is 15 residues long. The V gene end was trimmed by 2 bases and the J gene end by 6 bases; junction bases not matched to a gene: 6. CDR3 bases: TGTGCCAGCAGCCAACCTATAACAGGGGCCGGGGAGCTGTTTTTT. It specifies CASSQPITGAGELFF.

This chain connects TRBV4-2 to TRBJ2-6; D is uncertain. CDR1 LGHNA and CDR2 YNFKEQ come from the germline V gene. The CDR3 covers 15 residues. V lost 2 bases and J lost 2, with 7 bases in between. The chain's CDR3 is CASSQPVTGANVLTF. In DNA form, the CDR3 reads TGTGCCAGCAGCCAACCCGTAACTGGGGCCAACGTCCTGACTTTC.

CDR3 sequence reads: CASTLRGTEAFF. The CDR3 bases are TGTGCCAGCACCCTAAGGGGTACTGAAGCTTTCTTT. J is TRBJ1-1 and V is TRBV25-1; a weak D match, TRBD1 (5 bases). Germline loops: CDR1 MGHDK, CDR2 SYGVNS. This CDR3 region has 12 residues. V was trimmed by 7 bases and J by 5 bases, leaving 11 bases between them.

V gene TRBV19 combines with J gene TRBJ1-2; possibly TRBD1 for D (6 bases). The V and J ends lost 5 bases and 3 bases respectively, with 13 bases between them. The CDR3 loop spans 14 amino acids. Germline CDR1 is LNHDA and CDR2 is SQIVND (reference sequence). CDR3 in DNA: TGTGCCAGTAGTGAGACAGGCCATTACTATGGCTACACCTTC. Its protein product is CASSETGHYYGYTF. The whole variable domain, remainder taken from reference TRBV19 and TRBJ1-2, is DGGITQSPKYLFRKEGQNVTLSCEQNLNHDAMYWYRQDPGQGLRLIYYSQIVNDFQKGDIAEGYSVSREKKESFPLTVTSAQKNPTAFYLCASSETGHYYGYTFGSGTRLTVV.

The gene calls are TRBV5-1 and TRBJ1-2, with D hard to call. The CDR3 contains 15 residues. V lost 0 bases, J lost 5 bases, and 14 bases lay in between. Per germline, CDR1 SGHRS and CDR2 YFSETQ. CDR3 protein: CASSLVGNDVYGYTF. DNA for the CDR3: TGCGCCAGCAGCTTGGTTGGCAATGATGTGTATGGCTACACCTTC.

The chain combines TRBV10-3 with TRBJ2-7, with 8 bases identical to TRBD2. The V gene end was trimmed by 3 bases and the J gene end by 5 bases; junction bases not matched to a gene: 6. The CDR3 covers 14 residues. The germline V gene has CDR1 ENHRY and CDR2 SYGVKD. CDR3 DNA: TGTGCCATCAGTGAAGTGGCGGGGGGTAACGAGCAGTACTTC. Residues: CAISEVAGGNEQYF.

This clone has just one count. The rearrangement joins TRBV7-2 to TRBJ2-5; perhaps TRBD2 as D (6 bases). Germline assignment: CDR1 SGHTA and CDR2 FQGNSA. The CDR3 length is 14 residues. Trimming removed 4 bases at V and 0 bases at J, with 9 bases between. CDR3: CASSSGRYQETQYF. Written as DNA, the CDR3 is TGTGCCAGCAGCTCCGGGAGATACCAAGAGACCCAGTACTTC.

The chain joins TRBV4-2 to TRBJ1-6; 12 nucleotides match TRBD1. This CDR3 spans 18 amino acids. The germline V gene has CDR1 LGHNA and CDR2 YNFKEQ. After removal of 3 bases from V and 9 bases from J, the junction contained 12 bases not matched to a gene. DNA for the CDR3: TGTGCCAGCAGCCAGGGAAGATCGGGACAGGGGGCGAGTTCACCCCTCCACTTT. This translates into CASSQGRSGQGASSPLHF.

The chain couples TRBV6-5 to TRBJ2-7, with 11 bases fitting TRBD2. Trimming took 6 bases from V and 3 from J; bases not matched to a gene: 7. Germline V gene sequence: CDR1 MNHEY, CDR2 SVGAGI. The CDR3 is 15 amino acids. The CDR3 DNA reads as TGTGCCAGCAGCCGAACTAGCGGGGGAGGCTACGAGCAGTACTTC. It is translated as CASSRTSGGGYEQYF.

The chain uses TRBV12-2 and TRBJ1-4; whether TRBD1, the table's D call, matches the DNA was not checked. TRBV12-2 is assigned pseudogene status. CDR3 size: 17 residues. The CDR3 spells CASRWRQGPLTNEKLFF. In DNA form, the CDR3 reads TGTGCAAGTCGCTGGAGACAGGGGCCCTTAACTAATGAAAAACTGTTTTTT.